This TCR beta chain was sequenced during a study of cytotoxic CD8 clonotypes in ibrutinib-treated CLL. This CDR3 has 15 amino acids. Germline values: CDR1 MDHEN, CDR2 SYDVKM. Study results and limitations: Public clonotypes were seen rarely and were contracted or stable on treatment. Progressing and sustained-remission patients had different sampling times.

The table lists this clone with a few counts. The antigen remains undetermined. One end of the junction is discordant with germline, which a read error may explain. Deep sequencing aimed at 1 in 200,000 to 1 in 1 million T cells' resolution. Some clones are missing from TCRdb's copy, which holds only in-frame ones; the method was immunoSEQ multiplex PCR. The table records roughly 63,000 clones, around 52% of them present only once. Sequenced here: PBMCs, sampled after 12 months of ibrutinib treatment. The TCR was taken from a human donor with chronic lymphocytic leukemia. The chain is built from TRBV28 and TRBJ1-4; TRBD1 agrees at 9 bases. The CDR3 protein is CASSLPGTGSLKTVF. CDR3 in DNA: TGTGCCAGCAGTTTACCCGGGACAGGGTCTCTGAAAACTGTTTTT.